Below, 9 T cell receptor beta chains from the same sample are listed, as sequenced in a study of blood T cell repertoires in COVID-19. The assay was immunoSEQ multiplex PCR, and TCRdb's table has in-frame clones only and misses some. The table lists 400,000 to 500,000 clones, roughly 84% of them singletons. The sample comprised PBMCs or T cells enriched from blood (not recorded which). The receptors derive from a young woman who had been exposed to COVID-19.

This CDR3 reads CASSRRGSGRTGYNEQFF. In DNA form, the CDR3 reads TGTGCCAGCAGCCGACGCGGCAGCGGGCGGACGGGGTACAATGAGCAGTTCTTC. The V call is TRBV11-2, the J call TRBJ2-1, with D possibly being TRBD2 (6 bases). Trimming left V 5 bases short and J 4 bases short, with 24 bases between. Germline values: CDR1 SGHAT, CDR2 FQNNGV. The CDR3 has 18 residues.

Concerning this clone: Other DNA sequences in this specimen translate into the identical CDR3. This sequence joins TRBV28 and TRBJ2-7; 7 nucleotides agree with TRBD1. The CDR3 is 13 amino acids. The V gene end was trimmed by 5 bases and the J gene end by 2 bases; junction bases not matched to a gene: 3. The germline V gene encodes CDR1 MDHEN and CDR2 SYDVKM. Here the CDR3 DNA reads TGTGCCAGCAGTCCGACAGGGACCTACGAGCAGTACTTC. This codes for CASSPTGTYEQYF.

J is TRBJ2-2 and V is TRBV9, with 9 bases aligning to TRBD2. From germline, CDR1 is SGDLS and CDR2 YYNGEE. The CDR3 totals 15 residues. J lost 8 bases, V lost 0 bases, and 5 bases had no gene match. The CDR3: CASSVEAGGGGELFF. CDR3 nucleotide sequence: TGTGCCAGCAGCGTAGAAGCGGGAGGAGGGGGGGAGCTGTTTTTT. Variable domain in full (rest from reference TRBV9 and TRBJ2-2): DSGVTQTPKHLITATGQRVTLRCSPRSGDLSVYWYQQSLDQGLQFLIQYYNGEERAKGNILERFSAQQFPDLHSELNLSSLELGDSALYFCASSVEAGGGGELFFGEGSRLTVL.

The V gene is TRBV10-1, the J gene TRBJ2-7; 9 bases align to TRBD1. This CDR3 is built from 14 residues. Germline CDR1 WNHNN, CDR2 SYGVQD (reference sequence). Unmatched junction bases numbered 4, after V lost 3 bases and J lost 4 bases. The DNA of the CDR3 is TGCGCCAGCAGTGACCGGGACAGGGATTACGAGCAGTACTTC. This encodes CASSDRDRDYEQYF.

V is TRBV10-2 and J is TRBJ2-6; the D is unclear. The CDR3 extends over 17 amino acids. The germline V gene encodes CDR1 WSHSY and CDR2 SAAADI. V was shortened by 2 bases and J by 0 bases, with 11 bases between the two germline ends. CDR3 DNA sequence: TGCGCCAGCAGTGAGGTGGGCCAAACCTCTGGGGCCAACGTCCTGACTTTC. Its protein product is CASSEVGQTSGANVLTF.

To note about this clone: The sample contains more than one DNA sequence encoding this CDR3. The chain has TRBV28 and TRBJ1-2, with D hard to call. CDR1 is MDHEN, CDR2 SYDVKM, per germline. The CDR3 loop spans 12 amino acids. With 5 bases removed from V and 4 bases from J, the gap between germline ends came to 8 bases. DNA for the CDR3: TGTGCCAGCAGTCTAAGGAGCTATGGCTACACCTTC. As protein: CASSLRSYGYTF.

V gene TRBV9 combines with J gene TRBJ2-3, with 8 bases that match TRBD2. Trimming cost V 0 bases and J 6 bases; bases outside gene matches: 15. Germline lookup yields CDR1 SGDLS and CDR2 YYNGEE. This CDR3 comprises 18 residues. This chain's CDR3 is CASSVAFTSGLRGDTQYF. Written as DNA, the CDR3 is TGTGCCAGCAGCGTAGCTTTCACTAGCGGTTTACGAGGGGATACGCAGTATTTT.

For the CDR3, the DNA is TGTGCCAGCAGTTACGGTCAGCAGGCAAATTCACCCCTCCACTTT. Its protein product is CASSYGQQANSPLHF. The chain has TRBV6-5 and TRBJ1-6; D call uncertain. Trimming removed 2 bases at V and 7 bases at J, with 12 bases between. Per the germline V gene, CDR1 is MNHEY and CDR2 is SVGAGI. The CDR3 has 15 residues.

The rearrangement links TRBV6-6 to TRBJ2-5, with a weak D call TRBD1 (6 bases). V was trimmed by 4 bases and J by 3 bases, leaving 18 bases between them. This CDR3 is built from 16 residues. Germline CDR1 is MNHNY and CDR2 is SVGAGI (reference sequence). CDR3 in amino acids: CASSSTLVTGKETQYF. CDR3 nucleotides: TGTGCCAGCAGTTCCACGTTAGTGACAGGAAAAGAGACCCAGTACTTC.